Included here is one T cell receptor beta chain sequence, with context. It has no known antigen specificity. No base quality values were provided; no much bigger clone lies one nucleotide off. The source of the sample is a study of response to subunit inactivated influenza vaccine (dated by TCRdb to the late 2010s). At the level of the whole study: The study used deep quantitative T cell receptor repertoire profiling to track responses to a trivalent subunit inactivated influenza vaccine. Here is what the overall study found, with its caveats: The authors proposed that each seasonal influenza vaccination may bring in only a limited number of new T cells.

The CDR3 has 14 amino acids, counting the end cysteine and phenylalanine. Only CDR3 DNA is held: 42 bases, read in frame from base 1. V is pruned by 2 bases and J by 9 bases, leaving 4 bases of the junction without a gene match. As encoded in the germline V gene, CDR1 is SGHTA while CDR2 is FQGNSA. Library preparation employed RT-PCR. The sequencer listed for this sample is Illumina HiSeq 2500. The public reads were quality trimmed at Q25 with fastp and then assembled into clones with MiXCR by TCRdb, keeping productive beta chains. Each CDR3 protein gets just one entry, which takes the most common genes and DNA from the rows behind it. The sample table records 530,000 or so distinct CDR3 sequences; 10% to 15% of these occur just once. The ten largest account for roughly a tenth of the sample.

The source was PBMCs from blood, collected on the day of vaccination. Recombination linked TRBV7-2 to TRBJ2-1; TRBD2 aligns with 10 central bases. The TCR was taken from a man aged 50 or older who received an inactivated influenza vaccine. Donor details come from another sample of the same person, matched by shared clones. CDR3 protein: CASSLILAGTEQFF. The base sequence is TGTGCCAGCAGCTTAATACTAGCGGGGACTGAGCAGTTCTTC.